This is a list of T cell receptor beta chains from one sample in a study of T cell responses to AZD1222 COVID-19 vaccine. Profiling relied on immunoSEQ multiplex PCR, and the TCRdb table lists in-frame clones only, not all of them. Found here are roughly 150,000 clones, over 90% of them singletons; the top ten hold around 2.3%. The sequencing here drew on peripheral blood, taken on day 0 of AZD1222 vaccination. These receptor sequences come from an adult in good health. Each CDR3 is given with its conserved first and last residue. The D gene is left open where the match is weak. Clone size appears in some rows only: once, few, many, or a class for an expanded clone.

J: TRBJ2-5
size: .
V: TRBV10-3
D: .
CDR3: CAISGGRDNQETQYF
DNA: TGTGCCATCAGTGGAGGTAGGGACAACCAAGAGACCCAGTACTTC

J: TRBJ1-6
size: .
V: TRBV2
D: .
CDR3: CASSDRPGEGYSPLHF
DNA: TGTGCCAGCAGTGATAGACCGGGGGAGGGATATTCACCCCTCCACTTT

J: TRBJ2-6
size: .
V: TRBV3-1/TRBV3-2
D: .
CDR3: CASSPTGFGSGANVLTF
DNA: TGTGCCAGCAGCCCCACAGGGTTTGGATCTGGGGCCAACGTCCTGACTTTC

J: TRBJ1-1
size: .
V: TRBV7-3
D: .
CDR3: CASSLVGTSTEAFF
DNA: TGTGCCAGCAGCTTAGTCGGGACCAGCACTGAAGCTTTCTTT

J: TRBJ2-3
size: .
V: TRBV5-4
D: TRBD2
CDR3: CASRATSGAGTDTQYF
DNA: TGTGCCAGCAGAGCCACTAGCGGGGCAGGCACAGATACGCAGTATTTT

J: TRBJ1-1
size: .
V: TRBV5-1
D: TRBD1
CDR3: CASSLDPGQTNTEAFF
DNA: TGCGCCAGCAGCTTGGACCCGGGACAGACGAACACTGAAGCTTTCTTT

J: TRBJ2-5
size: .
V: TRBV29-1
D: .
CDR3: CSAFLDRGGGTQYF
DNA: TGCAGCGCCTTTCTCGACAGGGGAGGGGGGACCCAGTACTTC

J: TRBJ1-5
size: .
V: TRBV2
D: .
CDR3: CASSEGRRSDQPQHF
DNA: TGTGCCAGCAGTGAGGGACGTCGCTCCGATCAGCCCCAGCATTTT

J: TRBJ2-7
size: .
V: TRBV3-1/TRBV3-2
D: .
CDR3: CASSMVEPWGEQYF
DNA: TGTGCCAGCAGCATGGTGGAGCCGTGGGGGGAGCAGTACTTC

J: TRBJ1-1
size: .
V: TRBV29-1
D: .
CDR3: CSVRAPMNTEAFF
DNA: TGCAGCGTCCGTGCTCCCATGAACACTGAAGCTTTCTTT

J: TRBJ1-1
size: .
V: TRBV12-3/TRBV12-4
D: .
CDR3: CASLLGRNTEAFF
DNA: TGTGCCAGCCTTCTGGGACGGAACACTGAAGCTTTCTTT

J: TRBJ1-2
size: .
V: TRBV2
D: TRBD1
CDR3: CASSPGQGAGSGYTF
DNA: TGTGCCAGCAGTCCGGGACAGGGGGCAGGTAGTGGCTACACCTTC

J: TRBJ2-5
size: few
V: TRBV9
D: TRBD2
CDR3: CASSSRTSAETQYF
DNA: TGTGCCAGCAGCTCTCGGACTAGCGCGGAGACCCAGTACTTC

J: TRBJ2-1
size: .
V: TRBV11-3
D: TRBD2
CDR3: CASSLGQAGGRGEQFF
DNA: TGTGCCAGCAGCTTAGGGCAAGCGGGAGGTCGTGGTGAGCAGTTCTTC

J: TRBJ1-2
size: .
V: TRBV20-1
D: .
CDR3: CSAYQGYTF
DNA: TGCAGTGCTTACCAAGGCTACACCTTC

J: TRBJ1-3
size: once
V: TRBV2
D: .
CDR3: CASSRDGNTIYF
DNA: TGTGCCAGCAGTAGGGACGGAAACACCATATATTTT

J: TRBJ2-7
size: .
V: TRBV3-1/TRBV3-2
D: .
CDR3: CASSPRLVTPYEQYF
DNA: TGTGCCAGCAGCCCACGTCTAGTAACGCCCTACGAGCAGTACTTC

J: TRBJ2-1
size: .
V: TRBV7-3
D: .
CDR3: CASSLTLVGDNEQFF
DNA: TGTGCCAGCAGCTTAACTCTCGTAGGGGACAATGAGCAGTTCTTC

J: TRBJ2-1
size: .
V: TRBV10-1
D: .
CDR3: CASSATWGNEQFF
DNA: TGCGCCAGCAGTGCTACCTGGGGGAATGAGCAGTTCTTC

J: TRBJ1-1
size: .
V: TRBV9
D: .
CDR3: CASSAQGSGNTEAFF
DNA: TGTGCCAGCAGCGCGCAGGGATCCGGCAACACTGAAGCTTTCTTT

J: TRBJ2-7
size: .
V: TRBV14
D: .
CDR3: CASSQDPGRLYEQYF
DNA: TGTGCCAGCAGCCAAGATCCGGGACGGCTTTACGAGCAGTACTTC

J: TRBJ2-7
size: few
V: TRBV18
D: .
CDR3: CASSRGASTYEQYF
DNA: TGTGCCAGCTCTCGGGGTGCTTCCACCTACGAGCAGTACTTC

J: TRBJ1-6
size: .
V: TRBV11-2
D: TRBD1
CDR3: CASSQDRGSSPLHF
DNA: TGTGCCAGCAGCCAAGACAGGGGTAGTTCACCCCTCCACTTT

J: TRBJ1-2
size: .
V: TRBV7-9
D: .
CDR3: CASSLSDAYTF
DNA: TGTGCCAGCAGCTTGTCGGACGCGTACACCTTC

J: TRBJ1-5
size: .
V: TRBV29-1
D: .
CDR3: CSAATGWGNQPQHF
DNA: TGCAGCGCCGCAACAGGGTGGGGCAATCAGCCCCAGCATTTT

J: TRBJ1-1
size: .
V: TRBV6-5
D: .
CDR3: CASSYSLGAAEAFF
DNA: TGTGCCAGCAGTTACTCCCTGGGTGCGGCTGAAGCTTTCTTT

J: TRBJ1-1
size: .
V: TRBV7-8
D: .
CDR3: CASSLADAATEAFF
DNA: TGTGCCAGCAGCTTAGCTGACGCTGCCACTGAAGCTTTCTTT

J: TRBJ2-5
size: .
V: TRBV19
D: .
CDR3: CASSIRDSETQYF
DNA: TGTGCCAGTAGTATTCGGGACTCAGAGACCCAGTACTTC

J: TRBJ2-1
size: once
V: TRBV5-1
D: .
CDR3: CASKRLNNEQFF
DNA: TGCGCCAGCAAGAGACTTAACAATGAGCAGTTCTTC

J: TRBJ2-5
size: .
V: TRBV7-2
D: TRBD2
CDR3: CASSWKSGMEETQYF
DNA: TGTGCCAGCAGCTGGAAAAGCGGGATGGAAGAGACCCAGTACTTC

J: TRBJ1-1
size: .
V: TRBV13
D: .
CDR3: CASRRDVPSEAFF
DNA: TGTGCCAGCAGGAGGGATGTTCCGAGCGAAGCTTTCTTT

J: TRBJ2-3
size: .
V: TRBV30
D: TRBD1
CDR3: CAWATGTVRTDTQYF
DNA: TGTGCCTGGGCCACCGGGACAGTTCGCACAGATACGCAGTATTTT

J: TRBJ2-7
size: .
V: TRBV27
D: TRBD2
CDR3: CASTQAGGTYEQYF
DNA: TGTGCCAGCACCCAAGCGGGGGGAACCTACGAGCAGTACTTC

J: TRBJ2-3
size: .
V: TRBV10-2
D: TRBD2
CDR3: CASLFSLAGPDTQYF
DNA: TGCGCCAGCCTCTTTAGCCTAGCGGGACCAGATACGCAGTATTTT